A single T cell receptor beta chain is shown here with its context. This sample was included in a study of cytomegalovirus exposure and HLA in healthy donors. Here immunoSEQ multiplex PCR was the method, and the copy in TCRdb shows in-frame clones only, minus some. The sample consists of around 300,000 clones, roughly 90% of them appearing once. Input material: PBMCs. The TCR originated in a woman under 30 in good health and CMV-seronegative.

The CDR3 DNA sequence: TGTGCCAGCAGCTTGGGGTTGCGGGAGAGACCCTTATTGGATACGCAGTATTTT. This encodes CASSLGLRERPLLDTQYF. This chain connects TRBV5-4 to TRBJ2-3; 7 bases agree with TRBD2. J was trimmed by 6 bases and V by 0 bases; bases with no gene match: 16. The V gene's germline CDR1 is SGHNT and CDR2 YYREEE (reference sequence). This CDR3 spans 18 amino acids.